The 24 T cell receptor beta chains below were found in one sample sequenced in a study of cytomegalovirus exposure and HLA in healthy donors. The PCR was carried out with 60 Vbeta primers and 13 Jbeta primers. Measured with immunoSEQ multiplex PCR; TCRdb has only the in-frame clones, and not every one. The table shows some 75,000 clones, with around 76% occurring only once. The sample comprised PBMCs. These receptors came from a man aged 18 to 30 in good health and CMV-seropositive.

The V gene is TRBV28, the J gene TRBJ1-2; D gene ambiguous. CDR3 size: 13 residues. In germline, CDR1 is MDHEN, CDR2 SYDVKM. Trimming cost V 6 bases and J 4 bases, with 12 bases left between them. CDR3 sequence: CASRAAGGYGYTF. The CDR3 bases are TGTGCCAGCAGGGCTGCCGGAGGCTATGGCTACACCTTC.

The chain uses TRBV13 and TRBJ1-2; a possible D gene is TRBD1 (6 bases). This CDR3 comprises 15 residues. CDR1 and CDR2 (germline): PRHDT, FYEKMQ (reference sequence). V was clipped by 5 bases and J by 2 bases, with 15 bases between them. CDR3 nucleotides: TGTGCCAGCAGCCCAGGACAGACCTTCAACTATGGCTACACCTTC. Protein product: CASSPGQTFNYGYTF.

This clone was observed a few times. The CDR3 coding sequence is TGTGCCAGCACCCAGAGCGGGGGGAGCCGCGCAGATACGCAGTATTTT. It codes for CASTQSGGSRADTQYF. The chain couples TRBV5-4 to TRBJ2-3; 9 bases fit TRBD2. Per the germline V gene, CDR1 is SGHNT and CDR2 is YYREEE (reference sequence). V shed 6 bases and J 4 bases; nucleotides not matched to a gene: 12. This CDR3 region has 16 residues.

This clone appeared a few times. The genes are TRBV14 and TRBJ2-1, with unresolved D. Germline V lookup: CDR1 SGHDN, CDR2 FVKESK. V dropped 5 bases and J dropped 3 bases, with 8 bases sitting between them. The CDR3 covers 13 residues. CDR3 region: CASSSELYNEQFF. The CDR3 bases are TGTGCCAGCAGCAGCGAGCTCTACAATGAGCAGTTCTTC.

V gene TRBV21-1 combines with J gene TRBJ1-5; the D segment call TRBD1 is taken from the table without a DNA check. TRBV21-1 corresponds to a pseudogene. The CDR3 consists of 18 residues. CDR3 sequence reads: CASSQYRPRWHFNQPQHF. The CDR3 DNA sequence: TGTGCCAGCAGCCAATACAGGCCACGTTGGCACTTCAATCAGCCCCAGCATTTT.

The rearrangement joins TRBV6-5 to TRBJ1-4, with D perhaps TRBD1 (6 bases). V lost 8 bases to trimming and J lost 2 bases, with 12 bases between them. This CDR3 is 14 amino acids long. The germline V gene has CDR1 MNHEY and CDR2 SVGAGI. Here the CDR3 reads CASRGATTNEKLFF. CDR3 DNA sequence: TGTGCCAGCCGGGGGGCGACTACTAATGAAAAACTGTTTTTT.

This clone came up once. The V gene is TRBV29-1, the J gene TRBJ2-3; 10 positions match TRBD2. J lost 6 bases, V lost 7 bases, and 4 bases had no gene match. Germline CDR1 SQVTM, CDR2 ANQGSEA. The CDR3 has 12 residues. DNA of the CDR3: TGCAGCGCCCCGGGACTAGCGGATACGCAGTATTTT. Amino acid sequence: CSAPGLADTQYF.

The V call is TRBV6-6, the J call TRBJ1-2, with 7 bases fitting TRBD1. Germline V gene lookup returns CDR1 MNHNY and CDR2 SVGAGI (reference sequence). The junction had 7 bases not matched to a gene; V was cut back by 4 bases and J by 8 bases. The CDR3 has 13 residues. The CDR3 sequence: CASSSDRARGYTF. In DNA, the CDR3 is TGTGCCAGCAGTTCCGACAGGGCTCGGGGCTACACCTTC.

The chain joins TRBV5-1 to TRBJ2-5; 7 positions match TRBD1. Germline V gene lookup returns CDR1 SGHRS and CDR2 YFSETQ. The ends lost 4 bases at V and 5 bases at J; junction bases unmatched: 14. The CDR3 has 16 amino acids. CDR3 sequence reads: CASSLQTGSKRETQYF. Written as DNA, the CDR3 is TGCGCCAGCAGCCTACAGACAGGGTCGAAGCGGGAGACCCAGTACTTC.

V gene TRBV28 combines with J gene TRBJ2-4, with unresolved D. CDR1 and CDR2 (germline): MDHEN, SYDVKM. The V end was cut by 2 bases, the J end by 4 bases, with 9 bases between. The CDR3 is 14 residues long. This chain's CDR3 is CASSLRVRKNIQYF. The CDR3 bases are TGTGCCAGCAGTTTACGGGTGAGGAAAAACATTCAGTACTTC.

The gene calls are TRBV15 and TRBJ2-3; 11 bases map to TRBD2. V gave up 3 bases and J gave up 5 bases; unmatched junction bases: 1. Germline CDR1 and CDR2: LNHNV and YYDKDF (reference sequence). The CDR3 sequence is 14 residues long. The CDR3 nucleotides are TGTGCCACCAGCAGCGGACTAGCGGGAGATACGCAGTATTTT. This sequence encodes CATSSGLAGDTQYF. The full variable domain, its missing parts supplied by reference TRBV15 and TRBJ2-3, is DAMVIQNPRYQVTQFGKPVTLSCSQTLNHNVMYWYQQKSSQAPKLLFHYYDKDFNNEADTPDNFQSRRPNTSFCFLDIRSPGLGDTAMYLCATSSGLAGDTQYFGPGTRLTVL.

This clone was seen a handful of times. This chain links TRBV7-8 with TRBJ2-7, with 8 bases identical to TRBD2. Germline loops: CDR1 SGHVS, CDR2 FQNEAQ. The CDR3 is 14 residues long. V was clipped by 5 bases and J by 4 bases; unmatched bases: 7. CDR3 sequence: CASSRGGRRYEQYF. As DNA, the CDR3 is TGTGCCAGCAGCCGGGGGGGGAGGAGATACGAGCAGTACTTC. Full variable domain (outside the CDR3, taken from reference TRBV7-8 and TRBJ2-7): GAGVSQSPRYKVAKRGQDVALRCDPISGHVSLFWYQQALGQGPEFLTYFQNEAQLDKSGLPSDRFFAERPEGSVSTLKIQRTQQEDSAVYLCASSRGGRRYEQYFGPGTRLTVT.

The chain links TRBV7-8 to TRBJ2-7, with 10 bases identical to TRBD1. The CDR3 spans 13 residues. The V gene's germline CDR1 is SGHVS and CDR2 FQNEAQ. V lost 5 bases to trimming and J lost 7 bases; unmatched junction nucleotides: 5. CDR3 amino acids: CASSTRDRGEQYF. DNA of the CDR3: TGTGCCAGCAGCACGCGGGACAGGGGTGAGCAGTACTTC.

The V gene is TRBV10-1, the J gene TRBJ2-1; no firm D call. V gave up 2 bases and J gave up 3 bases, with 8 bases separating them. Germline-derived CDR1 and CDR2 are WNHNN and SYGVQD (reference sequence). The CDR3 extends over 14 amino acids. The CDR3 DNA reads as TGCGCCAGCAGTGAGGACACCCTCTACAATGAGCAGTTCTTC. This gives the protein CASSEDTLYNEQFF.

V gene TRBV9 combines with J gene TRBJ1-1; tentatively, D is TRBD1 (6 bases). The ends were cut back, 3 bases at V and 11 bases at J, with 23 bases in the middle. The germline V gene encodes CDR1 SGDLS and CDR2 YYNGEE. The CDR3 has 15 residues. The CDR3 coding sequence is TGTGCCAGCAGCGCCTCGGGGGGGCGCGAGAGTATGGCTTTCTTT. Amino acids: CASSASGGRESMAFF.

J is TRBJ2-1 and V is TRBV5-6, with D perhaps TRBD1 (6 bases). This CDR3 contains 16 residues. V was trimmed by 4 bases and J by 3 bases, leaving 17 bases between them. CDR1 is SGHDT, CDR2 YYEEEE, per germline. This CDR3 reads CASSIQPGQIYNEQFF. DNA for the CDR3: TGTGCCAGCAGCATCCAACCTGGACAGATCTACAATGAGCAGTTCTTC.

The J gene is TRBJ1-5, the V gene TRBV4-1; 8 bases agree with TRBD1. The ends lost 4 bases at V and 5 bases at J; junction bases unmatched: 7. Germline CDR1 and CDR2: MGHRA and YSYEKL. The CDR3 has 15 amino acids. Written as DNA, the CDR3 is TGCGCCAGCAGCCGTCCGGACAGGGAGGATCAGCCCCAGCATTTT. Translated, it gives CASSRPDREDQPQHF.

The chain joins TRBV11-2 to TRBJ1-2; D uncertain. This CDR3 is built from 13 residues. Trimming shortened V by 1 base and J by 3 bases, and 6 bases separated the two germline ends. CDR1 is SGHAT, CDR2 FQNNGV, per germline. The CDR3 protein is CASSLARDYGYTF. Written as DNA, the CDR3 is TGTGCCAGCAGCTTAGCCCGGGACTATGGCTACACCTTC. The variable domain in full, with the rest retrieved from reference TRBV11-2 and TRBJ1-2, is EAGVAQSPRYKIIEKRQSVAFWCNPISGHATLYWYQQILGQGPKLLIQFQNNGVVDDSQLPKDRFSAERLKGVDSTLKIQPAKLEDSAVYLCASSLARDYGYTFGSGTRLTVV.

The J gene is TRBJ2-2, the V gene TRBV7-9; TRBD1 is a possible D gene (6 bases). V was pared by 3 bases and J by 5 bases, with 10 bases between. Germline V CDR1 and CDR2: SEHNR, FQNEAQ (reference sequence). There are 14 residues in the CDR3. CDR3 residues: CASSLGRGTGELFF. For the CDR3, the DNA is TGTGCCAGCAGCTTGGGCAGGGGTACCGGGGAGCTGTTTTTT.

This clone was seen just once. The genes are TRBV15 and TRBJ1-4; D is unclear. Germline-derived CDR1 and CDR2 are LNHNV and YYDKDF (reference sequence). This CDR3 contains 15 residues. Trimming took off 3 bases at V and 0 bases at J, with 8 bases between the two ends. The CDR3 loop reads CATSRYYPTNEKLFF. CDR3 sequence (DNA): TGTGCCACCAGCAGGTATTATCCAACTAATGAAAAACTGTTTTTT.

V and J are TRBV11-2 and TRBJ2-5, with D possibly being TRBD1 (8 bases). With 4 bases removed from V and 5 bases from J, the gap between germline ends came to 17 bases. The CDR3 contains 15 residues. Germline CDR1 reads SGHAT; CDR2 reads FQNNGV. DNA of the CDR3: TGTGCCAGCAGCTGGGCATTACAGGGGGGGGAGACCCAGTACTTC. It yields the protein CASSWALQGGETQYF.

This clone was found once. The gene calls are TRBV29-1 and TRBJ1-2; tentatively, D is TRBD1 (5 bases). This CDR3 spans 11 amino acids. Germline CDR1 SQVTM, CDR2 ANQGSEA. The ends were cut back, 2 bases at V and 4 bases at J, with 5 bases in the middle. The CDR3 sequence is CSVEQGYGYTF. DNA for the CDR3: TGCAGCGTTGAACAGGGCTATGGCTACACCTTC.

The DNA for the CDR3 is TGTGCCAGCGGGACAGCAGATGAAAAACTGTTTTTT. Translation gives CASGTADEKLFF. The V and J genes are TRBV5-6 and TRBJ1-4; 7 bases agree with TRBD1. CDR1 and CDR2 from the germline V gene are SGHDT and YYEEEE. The CDR3 covers 12 residues. V dropped 7 bases and J dropped 6; count of bases not matched to a gene: 3.

The V gene is TRBV5-1, the J gene TRBJ1-1, with a weak D call TRBD1 (5 bases). V shed 4 bases and J shed 0 bases, with 19 bases lying between them. The germline gives CDR1 SGHRS, CDR2 YFSETQ. This CDR3 has 17 residues. The CDR3 bases are TGCGCCAGCAGCCCCTTGCGACAGTCCAGGGTGAACACTGAAGCTTTCTTT. It is translated as CASSPLRQSRVNTEAFF.